The 25 T cell receptor beta chains reported below all come from one sample, sequenced in a study of blood T cells in healthy people across ages. Primed by a sample-barcoded 5' primer and a J-beta primer mix, a second PCR proceeded for about 7 to 12 cycles. One entry per CDR3 protein results from TCRdb running MiXCR on the 5' RACE reads. The table lists around 1,000,000 distinct CDR3 sequences, 35% to 40% of them singletons. Sequenced: blood. Receptors originate from a man aged 18 to 30 in good health.

The table lists this clonotype with a few counts. The chain employs TRBV27 and TRBJ2-1; D is perhaps TRBD2 (6 bases). The CDR3 sequence is 14 residues long. V gave up 8 bases and J gave up 4 bases, with 15 bases separating them. Germline V gene lookup returns CDR1 MNHEY and CDR2 SMNVEV (reference sequence). The CDR3 nucleotides are TGTGCCAGCCTCCAGGACTATAGGTACAATGAGCAGTTCTTC. Translating it yields CASLQDYRYNEQFF.

This chain joins TRBV27 and TRBJ1-1; tentatively, D is TRBD1 (5 bases). The CDR3 runs 13 residues. Trimming took off 4 bases at V and 3 bases at J, with 9 bases between the two ends. Germline V CDR1 and CDR2: MNHEY, SMNVEV (reference sequence). DNA of the CDR3: TGTGCCAGCAGTTGGGGGTTGTACACTGAAGCTTTCTTT. It specifies CASSWGLYTEAFF.

This clonotype was seen more than once but under ten times. The CDR3 DNA reads TGTGCCAGCAGCGTCCAAGGACAACAAGAGACCCAGTACTTC. It encodes CASSVQGQQETQYF. The J gene is TRBJ2-5, the V gene TRBV2; D might be TRBD1 (5 bases). The ends were cut back, 6 bases at V and 2 bases at J, with 13 bases in the middle. The germline CDR1 and CDR2 sequences are SNHLY and FYNNEI. This CDR3 is 14 amino acids long.

This clonotype has just a few counts. The gene calls are TRBV12-3 or TRBV12-4 and TRBJ1-1, with 9 bases fitting TRBD1. The V and J ends lost 7 bases and 2 bases, in that order; junction bases with no gene match: 8. The CDR3 length is 15 residues. In DNA, the CDR3 is TGTGCCAGCACTAGGGACAGGGCGATCAACACTGAAGCTTTCTTT. Translated, it gives CASTRDRAINTEAFF.

This clonotype occurred many times. J is TRBJ1-2 and V is TRBV2, with no clear D. Looked up from germline, CDR1 is SNHLY and CDR2 is FYNNEI. The CDR3 has 13 amino acids. The V end lost 6 bases, the J end lost 0 bases, and 8 bases lay between the germline ends. The CDR3 is CASSAGANYGYTF. The CDR3 DNA reads as TGTGCCAGCAGCGCCGGAGCTAACTATGGCTACACCTTC. Drawing the rest from reference TRBV2 and TRBJ1-2, the complete variable domain is EPEVTQTPSHQVTQMGQEVILRCVPISNHLYFYWYRQILGQKVEFLVSFYNNEISEKSEIFDDQFSVERPDGSNFTLKIRSTKLEDSAMYFCASSAGANYGYTFGSGTRLTVV.

A few counts support this clonotype. This sequence joins TRBV20-1 and TRBJ1-1; tentatively, D is TRBD1 (5 bases). In germline, CDR1 is DFQATT, CDR2 SNEGSKA (reference sequence). This CDR3 has 13 residues. Trimming cost V 4 bases and J 1 base, with 10 bases left between them. CDR3 loop: CSATGHTNTEAFF. CDR3 nucleotide sequence: TGCAGTGCTACTGGACACACGAACACTGAAGCTTTCTTT.

The rearrangement uses TRBV12-3 or TRBV12-4 and TRBJ1-3; a weak D match, TRBD1 (6 bases). The CDR3 spans 14 residues. Trimming took off 5 bases at V and 4 bases at J, with 12 bases between the two ends. The CDR3 nucleotides are TGTGCCAGCAGTGGGAGGACAGCAGGAAACACCATATATTTT. The encoded protein is CASSGRTAGNTIYF.

This clonotype was seen only once. The chain recombines TRBV5-1 with TRBJ2-2; 8 bases map to TRBD1. The CDR3 is 17 amino acids. Germline CDR1 is SGHRS and CDR2 is YFSETQ. V lost 3 bases, J lost 3 bases, and 10 bases stayed unmatched. The CDR3 loop reads CASSYYITGGDTGELFF. CDR3 nucleotide sequence: TGCGCCAGCAGCTACTATATCACAGGGGGAGACACCGGGGAGCTGTTTTTT. Looking up the rest from reference TRBV5-1 and TRBJ2-2 gives the full variable domain: KAGVTQTPRYLIKTRGQQVTLSCSPISGHRSVSWYQQTPGQGLQFLFEYFSETQRNKGNFPGRFSGRQFSNSRSEMNVSTLELGDSALYLCASSYYITGGDTGELFFGEGSRLTVL.

This chain connects TRBV5-1 to TRBJ2-3, with D unclear. Trimming cost V 4 bases and J 4 bases, with 22 bases left between them. The CDR3 has 17 residues. Germline CDR1 reads SGHRS; CDR2 reads YFSETQ. This CDR3 reads CASSTVPSTSAADTQYF. CDR3 nucleotide sequence: TGCGCCAGCAGCACCGTCCCTTCAACTTCCGCCGCAGATACGCAGTATTTT.

The gene calls are TRBV18 and TRBJ1-2, with a weak D call TRBD1 (6 bases). V lost 2 bases to trimming and J lost 4 bases, with 20 bases between them. This CDR3 comprises 17 residues. The germline gives CDR1 KGHSH, CDR2 LQKENI. CDR3 in amino acids: CASSPLVGGAMAYGYTF. The CDR3 DNA follows: TGTGCCAGCTCACCATTGGTGGGGGGCGCAATGGCCTATGGCTACACCTTC.

The rearrangement joins TRBV9 to TRBJ2-1; 7 bases match TRBD2. From germline, CDR1 is SGDLS and CDR2 YYNGEE. CDR3 length: 15 amino acids. J gave up 2 bases and V 6 bases, and 8 bases lay outside the gene matches. The CDR3 region is CASTPGDYTYNEQFF. CDR3 nucleotides: TGTGCCAGCACCCCCGGGGACTATACCTACAATGAGCAGTTCTTC. Full variable domain (missing parts from reference TRBV9 and TRBJ2-1): DSGVTQTPKHLITATGQRVTLRCSPRSGDLSVYWYQQSLDQGLQFLIQYYNGEERAKGNILERFSAQQFPDLHSELNLSSLELGDSALYFCASTPGDYTYNEQFFGPGTRLTVL.

J is TRBJ1-2 and V is TRBV9; weak D call: TRBD1 (5 bases). This CDR3 contains 14 residues. Germline V gene lookup returns CDR1 SGDLS and CDR2 YYNGEE. V was shortened by 1 base and J by 7 bases, with 14 bases between the two germline ends. CDR3 DNA sequence: TGTGCCAGCAGCGTATCCAGCAGGGAAGGTGGCTACACCTTC. This translates into CASSVSSREGGYTF. Looking up the rest from reference TRBV9 and TRBJ1-2 gives the full variable domain: DSGVTQTPKHLITATGQRVTLRCSPRSGDLSVYWYQQSLDQGLQFLIQYYNGEERAKGNILERFSAQQFPDLHSELNLSSLELGDSALYFCASSVSSREGGYTFGSGTRLTVV.

V and J are TRBV7-9 and TRBJ1-1, with no clear D. The CDR3 has 13 residues. The germline CDR1 and CDR2 sequences are SEHNR and FQNEAQ (reference sequence). V shed 7 bases and J shed 4 bases, with 13 bases lying between them. The CDR3 nucleotides read TGTGCCAGCAAGCAGAAGATAGCCACTGAAGCTTTCTTT. Protein product: CASKQKIATEAFF.

This clonotype has a handful of counts. The chain combines TRBV10-3 with TRBJ1-5; D gene unclear. Germline V CDR1 and CDR2: ENHRY, SYGVKD. Trimming left V 3 bases short and J 7 bases short, with 10 bases between. The length of the CDR3 is 13 residues. CDR3 protein: CAISEEGWQPQHF. In nucleotides, the CDR3 is TGTGCCATCAGTGAAGAGGGTTGGCAGCCCCAGCATTTT.

This clonotype was found a few times. The V gene is TRBV4-3, the J gene TRBJ1-2; 7 bases are a match to TRBD1. The length of the CDR3 is 15 residues. Germline CDR1 is LGHNA and CDR2 is YSLEER. V trimming: 0 bases; J trimming: 4 bases; junction bases outside the gene matches: 5. The CDR3 sequence: CASSQDQGGIYGYTF. The CDR3 DNA reads as TGCGCCAGCAGCCAAGATCAGGGGGGAATCTATGGCTACACCTTC.

This clonotype showed up just a few times. The CDR3 nucleotides are TGTGCCAGCAGTTACAGGGACAGGGAGTATGGCTACACCTTC. Translation: CASSYRDREYGYTF. This chain connects TRBV6-5 to TRBJ1-2; 9 nucleotides align to TRBD1. CDR1 is MNHEY and CDR2 is SVGAGI in the germline V gene. The V segment lost 2 bases and the J segment 5 bases; nucleotides outside the gene matches: 3. This CDR3 region has 14 residues.

The V call is TRBV4-3, the J call TRBJ2-1; D might be TRBD1 (6 bases). The last part of the DNA fits TRBJ2-7 better; the J call may be wrong. Germline CDR1 LGHNA, CDR2 YSLEER. The CDR3 is 14 residues long. Here the CDR3 reads CASSRVGQSFEQYF. The CDR3 nucleotides read TGCGCCAGCAGCCGGGTCGGACAGTCATTCGAGCAGTACTTC.

This chain joins TRBV6-5 and TRBJ1-5; no definite D call. Germline V CDR1 and CDR2: MNHEY, SVGAGI. The V end lost 5 bases, the J end lost 11 bases, and 16 bases lay between the germline ends. The CDR3 consists of 13 residues. The CDR3 sequence: CASSLLGESAQHF. The CDR3 coding sequence is TGTGCCAGCAGTCTCCTAGGCGAGTCAGCCCAGCATTTT.

The sample holds a few counts of this clonotype. At one end the junction does not follow the germline gene, possibly because of a read error. The V call is TRBV12-3 or TRBV12-4, the J call TRBJ1-4, with a weak D call TRBD1 (5 bases). The CDR3 extends over 15 amino acids. CDR3 bases: TGTGCCAGCAGCCACGCTGGGACGGATCATGAAAAGCTGTTTTTT. The encoded protein is CASSHAGTDHEKLFF.

The chain uses TRBV12-3 or TRBV12-4 and TRBJ2-2, with a tentative D call TRBD2 (6 bases). This CDR3 is 15 amino acids long. V gave up 6 bases and J gave up 4 bases, with 15 bases separating them. CDR3 protein: CASSLAAGITGELFF. The CDR3 DNA reads TGTGCCAGCAGCCTGGCCGCGGGGATCACCGGGGAGCTGTTTTTT.

The rearrangement links TRBV29-1 to TRBJ1-2, with 7 bases identical to TRBD1. This CDR3 comprises 14 residues. The germline gives CDR1 SQVTM, CDR2 ANQGSEA. V shed 0 bases and J 3 bases; nucleotides not matched to a gene: 4. The CDR3 region is CSVEDKDRDYGYTF. Here the CDR3 DNA reads TGCAGCGTTGAAGATAAAGACAGGGACTATGGCTACACCTTC.

The rearrangement uses TRBV6-5 and TRBJ1-2; no clear D gene. Germline V gene data show CDR1 as MNHEY and CDR2 as SVGAGI. V lost 0 bases to trimming and J lost 4 bases, with 12 bases between them. CDR3 length: 15 amino acids. CDR3 bases: TGTGCCAGCAGTTACTCTTTCGGACCGGGCTATGGCTACACCTTC. It yields the protein CASSYSFGPGYGYTF.

The rearrangement links TRBV5-4 to TRBJ1-1; TRBD1 is a possible D gene (5 bases). The CDR3 is 13 amino acids. Between the trimmed V and J ends, which lost 5 bases and 1 base, there was a span of 9 bases. CDR1 SGHNT and CDR2 YYREEE come from the germline V gene (reference sequence). The chain's CDR3 is CASRTRENTEAFF. CDR3 nucleotide sequence: TGTGCCAGCAGAACCAGGGAGAACACTGAAGCTTTCTTT.

This clonotype was recorded at least ten times. The chain uses TRBV20-1 and TRBJ1-2, with D possibly being TRBD1 (5 bases). CDR1 and CDR2 (germline): DFQATT, SNEGSKA (reference sequence). This CDR3 is built from 15 residues. With 3 bases removed from V and 8 bases from J, the gap between germline ends came to 22 bases. CDR3 DNA: TGCAGTGCTAGGGAGAGTGGCAGGGCGCTTGGGGGCTACACCTTC. It translates to CSARESGRALGGYTF.

This clonotype appeared a few times. This CDR3 reads CASGTRGTSGYTF. Written as DNA, the CDR3 is TGTGCCAGCGGAACGAGGGGGACAAGCGGCTACACCTTC. This chain uses TRBV12-3 or TRBV12-4 with TRBJ1-2, with D perhaps matching TRBD1 (6 bases). Trimming pared 8 bases from V and 8 bases from J, leaving 18 bases between. The CDR3 contains 13 residues.